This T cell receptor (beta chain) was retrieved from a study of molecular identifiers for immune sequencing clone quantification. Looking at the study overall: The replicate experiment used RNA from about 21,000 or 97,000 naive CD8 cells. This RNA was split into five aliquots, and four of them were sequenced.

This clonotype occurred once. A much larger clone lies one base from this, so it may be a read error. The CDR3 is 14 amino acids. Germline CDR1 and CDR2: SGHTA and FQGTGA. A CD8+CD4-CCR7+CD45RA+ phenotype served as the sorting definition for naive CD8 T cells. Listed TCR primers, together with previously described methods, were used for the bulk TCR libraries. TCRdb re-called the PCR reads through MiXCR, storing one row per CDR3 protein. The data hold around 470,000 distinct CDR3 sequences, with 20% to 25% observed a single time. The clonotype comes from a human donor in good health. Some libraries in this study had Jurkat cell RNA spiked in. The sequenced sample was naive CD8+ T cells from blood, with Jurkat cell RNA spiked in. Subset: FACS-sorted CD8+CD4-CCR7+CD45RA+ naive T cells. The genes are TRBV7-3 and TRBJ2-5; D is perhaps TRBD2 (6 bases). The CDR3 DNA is TGTGCCAGCGGCTTTTACGGGAGTGCAGAGACCCAGTACTTC. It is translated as CASGFYGSAETQYF.